The present T cell receptor (beta chain) was sequenced within a study of early T cells in non-severe SARS-CoV-2 infection. Study in general: Chains were unpaired, as sequencing was done on bulk RNA from unsorted whole blood.

Unique molecular identifiers were attached to individual cDNA molecules. Each CDR3 protein gets one entry after TCRdb re-called the 5' RACE reads with MiXCR. The table shows roughly 57,000 distinct CDR3 sequences, with 10% to 15% occurring only once. The V gene lost 6 bases and the J gene lost 6 bases, with 14 bases spanning the gap. This CDR3 has 13 residues. The sample holds a few counts of this clonotype. The chain uses TRBV12-3 or TRBV12-4 and TRBJ1-2; D is unclear. The clonotype originates from an adult who was a healthcare worker with PCR-confirmed SARS-CoV-2 infection or an uninfected control (not recorded which). The specimen was whole blood, collected at baseline. The CDR3 region has the DNA TGTGCCAGCAGGACTGGACGGGTCCATGGCTACACCTTC. Translated: CASRTGRVHGYTF.